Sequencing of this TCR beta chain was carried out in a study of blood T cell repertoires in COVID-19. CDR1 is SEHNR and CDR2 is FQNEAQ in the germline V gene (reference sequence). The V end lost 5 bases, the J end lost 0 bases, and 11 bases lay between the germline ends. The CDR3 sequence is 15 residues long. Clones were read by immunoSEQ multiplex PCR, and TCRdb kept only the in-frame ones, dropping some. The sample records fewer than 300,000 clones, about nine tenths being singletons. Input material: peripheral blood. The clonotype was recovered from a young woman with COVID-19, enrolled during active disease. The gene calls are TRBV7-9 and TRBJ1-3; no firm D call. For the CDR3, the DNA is TGTGCCAGCAGCCCCCCGGGGATCTCTGGAAACACCATATATTTT. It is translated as CASSPPGISGNTIYF.